The clone carrying this T cell receptor beta chain was picked up many times. This sample was taken from a study of regulatory T cells in long-lasting Graves disease. Libraries of TCR beta came from iRepertoire HTBI primers plus Arm-PCR of CDR3 regions. TCRdb re-called the multiplex PCR reads through MiXCR, storing one row per CDR3 protein. The repertoire holds 300,000 to 400,000 distinct CDR3 sequences, over 15% seen once, with 30% in the top ten. Time point defined: newly diagnosed GD, antithyroid drugs for less than 3 months. RNA extracted from PBMCs served as the sequencing template. Germline V gene data show CDR1 as MDHEN and CDR2 as SYDVKM. The CDR3 is 16 residues long. J lost 3 bases, V lost 6 bases, and 11 bases had no gene match. This sample was also put to use in a study of T cells in Graves' hyperthyroidism and ophthalmopathy. This second report adds: Uncontrolled infection, other autoimmune disease, pregnancy or lactation excluded patients.

This chain links TRBV28 with TRBJ2-7; 10 bases fit TRBD2. The sample here was peripheral blood mononuclear cells (PBMCs), taken at new diagnosis, from a patient treated with antithyroid drugs. The source of this sequence is a man in his forties with Graves disease. The CDR3 region has the DNA TGTGCCAGCAGCCCGTCGGGGCTAGCGGGGGTCTACGAGCAGTACTTC. It encodes CASSPSGLAGVYEQYF.